Listed here is a single T cell receptor (beta chain). Profiled with immunoSEQ multiplex PCR; TCRdb holds only in-frame clones, not every one. This sample yields 220,000 or so clones, of which over 60% are seen a single time; less than 6% belongs to the top ten. The entry originates in a study of blood T cell repertoires in COVID-19. The V gene end was trimmed by 5 bases and the J gene end by 5 bases; junction bases not matched to a gene: 13. The CDR3 length is 16 residues. Germline-derived CDR1 and CDR2 are MNHEY and SMNVEV (reference sequence). Sample: peripheral blood. The clonotype comes from a woman aged 70-85 years with acute or convalescent COVID-19. J is TRBJ1-2 and V is TRBV27, with 8 bases identical to TRBD1. CDR3 protein: CASSPDGQGGVYGYTF. CDR3 in DNA: TGTGCCAGCAGTCCGGACGGACAGGGAGGAGTATATGGCTACACCTTC.